This T cell receptor beta chain was identified during a study of blood T cell repertoires in COVID-19. The overall study: There were acute and convalescent COVID-19 samples, and they came from the United States, Italy and Spain. T cells, B-cell-depleted T cells, or PBMCs supplied cDNA or gDNA.

The J segment lost 7 bases and the V segment lost 6 bases, leaving 5 bases of the junction unmatched. Germline CDR1 reads MNHEY; CDR2 reads SVGAGI. The CDR3 is 14 amino acids. Seattle-derived patients entered the study during active infection and were followed longitudinally. This table comes from immunoSEQ multiplex PCR, and its TCRdb copy is limited to in-frame clones, with some not included. The data hold roughly 180,000 clones, with 70% to 90% observed a single time. Sequences were obtained from peripheral blood. This chain joins TRBV6-5 and TRBJ1-4, with TRBD1 matching over 10 bases. This sequence originates from a woman between 50 and 59 years old with COVID-19, enrolled during active disease. CDR3: CASRMTGGREKLFF. The CDR3 nucleotides are TGTGCCAGCAGGATGACAGGGGGCCGTGAAAAACTGTTTTTT.